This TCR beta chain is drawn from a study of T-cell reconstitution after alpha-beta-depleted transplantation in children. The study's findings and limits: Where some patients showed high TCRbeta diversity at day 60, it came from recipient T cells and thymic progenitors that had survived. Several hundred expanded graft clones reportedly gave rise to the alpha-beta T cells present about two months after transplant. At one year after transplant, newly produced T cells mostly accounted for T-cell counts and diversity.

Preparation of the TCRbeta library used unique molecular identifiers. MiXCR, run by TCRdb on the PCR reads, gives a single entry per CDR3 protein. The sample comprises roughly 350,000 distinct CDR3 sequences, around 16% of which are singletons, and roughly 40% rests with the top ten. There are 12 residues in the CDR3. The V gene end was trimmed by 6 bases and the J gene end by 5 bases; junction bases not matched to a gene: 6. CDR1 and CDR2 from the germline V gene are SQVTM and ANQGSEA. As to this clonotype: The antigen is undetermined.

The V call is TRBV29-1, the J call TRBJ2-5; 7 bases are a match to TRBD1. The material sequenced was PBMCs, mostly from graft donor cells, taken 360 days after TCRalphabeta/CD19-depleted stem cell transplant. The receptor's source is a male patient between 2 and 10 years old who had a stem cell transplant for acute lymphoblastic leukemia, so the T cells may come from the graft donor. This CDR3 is CSVGNRGETQYF. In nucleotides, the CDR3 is TGCAGCGTGGGGAACAGGGGTGAGACCCAGTACTTC.